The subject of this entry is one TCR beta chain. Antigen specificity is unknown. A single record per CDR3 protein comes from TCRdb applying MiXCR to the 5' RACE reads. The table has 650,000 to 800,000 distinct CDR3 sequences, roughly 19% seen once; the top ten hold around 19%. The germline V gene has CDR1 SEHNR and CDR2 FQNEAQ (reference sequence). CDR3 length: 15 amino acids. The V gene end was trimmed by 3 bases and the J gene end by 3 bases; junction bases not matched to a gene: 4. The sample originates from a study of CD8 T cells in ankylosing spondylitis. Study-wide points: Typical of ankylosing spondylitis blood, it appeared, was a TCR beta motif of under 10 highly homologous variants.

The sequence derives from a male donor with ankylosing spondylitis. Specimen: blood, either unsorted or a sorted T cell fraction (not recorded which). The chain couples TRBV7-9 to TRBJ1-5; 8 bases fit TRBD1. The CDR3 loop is CASSFGTGHNQPQHF. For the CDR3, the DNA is TGTGCCAGCAGCTTCGGGACAGGACACAATCAGCCCCAGCATTTT.